Ten or more counts support the clone carrying this T cell receptor beta chain. These data belong to a study of T cells in Graves' hyperthyroidism and ophthalmopathy. What was amplified from RNA transcripts were TCR beta CDR3 regions. A set of HTBI primers served as the primers for a first-round RT-PCR of the TCR CDR3. TCRdb re-derived calls from the multiplex PCR reads in MiXCR, one entry per CDR3 protein. This table holds 450,000 to 650,000 distinct CDR3 sequences, 12% to 15% found once. The J segment lost 4 bases and the V segment lost 0 bases, leaving 3 bases of the junction unmatched. Germline V gives CDR1 DFQATT, CDR2 SNEGSKA (reference sequence). The CDR3 contains 14 residues.

The clonotype comes from a woman aged 18-30 years with Graves' ophthalmopathy. The V call is TRBV20-1, the J call TRBJ2-7; 10 nucleotides match TRBD1. Sequencing was done on a sample of blood. The CDR3 spells CSARDWDRGYEQYF. CDR3 sequence (DNA): TGCAGTGCTAGAGATTGGGACAGGGGATACGAGCAGTACTTC.